The 5 T cell receptor beta chains given below trace back to one sample, sequenced in a study of OX40 agonist ivuxolimab in advanced cancers. Library preparation was by the immunoSEQ multiplex PCR assay. TCRdb retrieved this table from immuneACCESS and kept in-frame rearrangements only. Not all clones are present; in checked studies, unresolved V genes account for under half, and no reason is known for the remainder. The sample records about 73,000 clones, 85% to 90% of which are singletons. In total, the top ten clones hold approximately 8.4% of the sample. The starting material was CD4+ or CD8+ T cells sorted from blood, obtained in a trial of the OX40 agonist ivuxolimab. Receptor source: an adult with an advanced solid tumor such as melanoma, head and neck, liver or kidney cancer.

This clone was recorded once. The chain recombines TRBV27 with TRBJ2-7, with D perhaps matching TRBD1 or TRBD2 (5 bases each). The CDR3 spans 18 residues. In germline, CDR1 is MNHEY, CDR2 SMNVEV (reference sequence). Trimming removed 5 bases from V and 5 bases from J, with 28 bases in between. The CDR3: CASSTYPGRGRPVHEQYF. CDR3 DNA sequence: TGTGCCAGCAGTACATACCCCGGTCGGGGCCGTCCCGTCCACGAGCAGTACTTC.

This chain joins TRBV6-5 and TRBJ1-1, with 7 bases fitting TRBD1. This CDR3 is 14 amino acids long. Looked up from germline, CDR1 is MNHEY and CDR2 is SVGAGI. Trimming took 5 bases from V and 1 from J; bases not matched to a gene: 4. CDR3 residues: CASSRRTGNTEAFF. CDR3 coding DNA: TGTGCCAGCAGTCGTCGGACAGGGAACACTGAAGCTTTCTTT.

The chain combines TRBV12-5 with TRBJ2-5; TRBD1 agrees at 10 bases. Germline V CDR1 and CDR2: LGHNT, FRNRAP. This CDR3 spans 17 amino acids. J lost 2 bases, V lost 1 base, and 7 bases had no gene match. The CDR3 sequence is CASGLGTGGDLQETQYF. The CDR3 coding sequence is TGTGCTAGTGGTTTGGGGACAGGGGGAGATCTACAAGAGACCCAGTACTTC. Full variable domain (remainder filled in from reference TRBV12-5 and TRBJ2-5): DARVTQTPRHKVTEMGQEVTMRCQPILGHNTVFWYRQTMMQGLELLAYFRNRAPLDDSGMPKDRFSAEMPDATLATLKIQPSEPRDSAVYFCASGLGTGGDLQETQYFGPGTRLLVL.

This sequence joins TRBV5-6 and TRBJ2-7, with D unresolved. With 6 bases removed from V and 2 bases from J, the gap between germline ends came to 12 bases. The CDR3 extends over 13 amino acids. Per germline, CDR1 SGHDT and CDR2 YYEEEE. The CDR3 is CASTNDITYEQYF. In DNA, the CDR3 is TGTGCCAGCACCAACGACATCACCTACGAGCAGTACTTC.

The gene calls are TRBV6-5 and TRBJ1-1, with D uncertain. There are 11 residues in the CDR3. CDR1 is MNHEY, CDR2 SVGAGI, per germline. Between the trimmed V and J ends, which lost 4 bases and 4 bases, there was a span of 4 bases. The CDR3 DNA reads TGTGCCAGCAGTTGGGCCACTGAAGCTTTCTTT. Its translation: CASSWATEAFF.